This T cell receptor beta chain was profiled in a study of beta chain features in type 1 diabetes. Sequencing targeted expressed TCRB transcripts, as all isolated RNA had been reverse transcribed. The data were produced by immunoSEQ multiplex PCR, yet TCRdb's version contains in-frame clones alone and is incomplete. The repertoire holds 600,000 to 700,000 clones, with 13% as singletons. Details on this clone: The antigen is undetermined.

Trimming stripped 4 bases from V and 3 bases from J, with 15 bases between. The germline V gene encodes CDR1 SGHTS and CDR2 YDEGEE. The CDR3 loop spans 15 amino acids. Study outcomes and limitations: TCRB CDR3s from Type 1 diabetes patients were moderately but significantly shorter in all four CD4+ subsets.

This receptor was taken from a man aged 18 to 35 with type 1 diabetes. The rearrangement joins TRBV5-8 to TRBJ2-3; D perhaps matches TRBD2 (7 bases). Input material: naive CD4+ T cells from blood. CDR3 residues: CASSPGAGATDTQYF. In nucleotides, the CDR3 is TGTGCCAGCAGCCCCGGGGCGGGGGCGACAGATACGCAGTATTTT.